This TCR beta chain was observed in a study of radiation and T cells in renal cell carcinoma. On the study more broadly: Nephrectomy followed 15 Gy stereotactic body radiation by 4 weeks. Study results and caveats: In blood, top tumor clones expanded by 2 weeks, shrinking by 4. Pretreatment tumor biopsies were lacking, so baseline clonotypes are unknown.

Trimming cost V 0 bases and J 2 bases, with 8 bases left between them. Germline V CDR1 and CDR2: SGDLS, YYNGEE. The CDR3 covers 14 residues. Indicated time point: baseline pretreatment blood. Described treatment: 15 Gy SBRT to primary tumor, nephrectomy 4 weeks later. This renal cell carcinoma was of the clear cell type. Here immunoSEQ multiplex PCR was the method, and the copy in TCRdb shows in-frame clones only, minus some. The sample consists of 150,000 or so clones, about 88% of them appearing once. About this clone itself: Antigen: not known.

V gene TRBV9 combines with J gene TRBJ1-2; D gene unclear. Sample: blood, taken from a patient whose treatment included radiotherapy and nephrectomy. The source is a woman in her 70s with renal cell carcinoma. The CDR3 is CASSVAVGNYGYTF. The CDR3 DNA is TGTGCCAGCAGCGTAGCTGTGGGGAACTATGGCTACACCTTC.